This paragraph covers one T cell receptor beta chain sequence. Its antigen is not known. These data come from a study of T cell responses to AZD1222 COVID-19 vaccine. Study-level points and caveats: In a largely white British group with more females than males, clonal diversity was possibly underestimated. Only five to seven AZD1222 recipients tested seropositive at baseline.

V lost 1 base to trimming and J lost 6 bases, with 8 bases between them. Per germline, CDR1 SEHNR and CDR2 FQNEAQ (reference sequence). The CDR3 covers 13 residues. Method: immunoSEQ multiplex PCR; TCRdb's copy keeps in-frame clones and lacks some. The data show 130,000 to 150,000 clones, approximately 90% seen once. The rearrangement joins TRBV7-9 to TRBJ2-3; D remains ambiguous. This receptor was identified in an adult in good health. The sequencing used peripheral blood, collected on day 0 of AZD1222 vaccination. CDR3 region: CASSLVGRDTQYF. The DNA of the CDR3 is TGTGCCAGCAGCTTAGTGGGAAGGGATACGCAGTATTTT.